The 16 T cell receptor beta chains given below trace back to one sample, sequenced in a study of long-term antiretroviral therapy in people with HIV. Survey-level immunoSEQ v3.0 assays were run. Assay: immunoSEQ multiplex PCR; the TCRdb copy retains only in-frame clones and omits some. The sample shows tens of thousands of clones, more than 85% of them seen only once. This sample comprised unsorted PBMCs, obtained 5.3 years after starting antiretroviral therapy. Source of these receptors: a man aged 50 to 60 with HIV.

The rearrangement joins TRBV29-1 to TRBJ2-2, with D unresolved. Trimming shortened V by 4 bases and J by 0 bases, and 9 bases separated the two germline ends. In germline, CDR1 is SQVTM, CDR2 ANQGSEA. CDR3 length: 14 amino acids. This chain's CDR3 is CSVVATPNTGELFF. Here the CDR3 DNA reads TGCAGCGTTGTAGCCACCCCGAACACCGGGGAGCTGTTTTTT.

V usage is TRBV6-5 and J usage is TRBJ2-7, with D unclear. V was shortened by 7 bases and J by 0 bases, with 7 bases between the two germline ends. The CDR3 contains 12 residues. Germline V gene lookup returns CDR1 MNHEY and CDR2 SVGAGI. CDR3 nucleotide sequence: TGTGCCAGCACCCAGAACTCCTACGAGCAGTACTTC. Translating it yields CASTQNSYEQYF.

The J gene is TRBJ2-3, the V gene TRBV7-2; TRBD2 might be the D (6 bases). Germline V gene lookup returns CDR1 SGHTA and CDR2 FQGNSA. The CDR3 runs to 15 residues. V lost 3 bases to trimming and J lost 2 bases, with 12 bases between them. The CDR3 nucleotides read TGTGCCAGCAGCTTCCTAGGGAGGAACACAGATACGCAGTATTTT. Protein sequence: CASSFLGRNTDTQYF.

In DNA, the CDR3 is TGTGCCTGGAGTGCGACAGGGACCACAGATACGCAGTATTTT. Its protein is CAWSATGTTDTQYF. V gene TRBV30 combines with J gene TRBJ2-3; 7 bases are shared with TRBD1. Losses at the gene ends were 1 base for V and 2 bases for J; bases not matched to a gene: 3. This CDR3 comprises 14 residues. The V gene's germline CDR1 is GTSNPN and CDR2 SVGIG (reference sequence).

The chain joins TRBV7-6 to TRBJ2-7, with 9 nucleotides matching TRBD2. CDR3 length equals 14 residues. Trimming took 1 base from V and 2 from J; bases not matched to a gene: 0. The germline V gene encodes CDR1 SGHVS and CDR2 FNYEAQ. Here the CDR3 reads CASSLGGGAYEQYF. The CDR3 nucleotides read TGTGCCAGCAGCTTAGGCGGGGGGGCCTACGAGCAGTACTTC.

V gene TRBV7-3 combines with J gene TRBJ1-1; the D is unclear. Germline V gene sequence: CDR1 SGHTA, CDR2 FQGTGA. This CDR3 comprises 15 residues. The V and J ends lost 6 bases and 7 bases respectively, with 21 bases between them. The CDR3 loop is CASRVERMRMGEAFF. As DNA, the CDR3 is TGTGCCAGCAGGGTTGAGCGGATGAGGATGGGTGAAGCTTTCTTT.

CDR3 nucleotides: TGTGCCAGCACCTCTCTGAGCACACTGAATTCACCCCTCCACTTT. This codes for CASTSLSTLNSPLHF. V is TRBV28 and J is TRBJ1-6; no clear D gene. This CDR3 spans 15 amino acids. Germline V gives CDR1 MDHEN, CDR2 SYDVKM. Trimming stripped 7 bases from V and 7 bases from J, with 17 bases between.

This chain connects TRBV7-2 to TRBJ2-7; no clear D gene. V gave up 5 bases and J gave up 7 bases, with 9 bases separating them. Germline CDR1 is SGHTA and CDR2 is FQGNSA. This CDR3 is 11 amino acids long. CDR3 in amino acids: CASSPRQEQYF. Written as DNA, the CDR3 is TGTGCCAGCAGCCCCCGACAAGAGCAGTACTTC.

This clone has a single count. V is TRBV29-1 and J is TRBJ2-1, with D unclear. Trimming removed 4 bases at V and 6 bases at J, with 10 bases between. Germline lookup yields CDR1 SQVTM and CDR2 ANQGSEA. The CDR3 has 12 residues. Here the CDR3 DNA reads TGCAGCGTTGGATACCCAAGCAATGAGCAGTTCTTC. It translates to CSVGYPSNEQFF.

The rearrangement joins TRBV7-2 to TRBJ2-7, with D tentatively TRBD2 (6 bases). The CDR3 is 16 residues long. Germline V gene sequence: CDR1 SGHTA, CDR2 FQGNSA. The V and J ends lost 4 bases and 0 bases respectively, with 16 bases between them. The CDR3 loop reads CASSSGGLASSYEQYF. CDR3 nucleotide sequence: TGTGCCAGCAGCTCCGGAGGGTTAGCGAGCTCCTACGAGCAGTACTTC.

The chain employs TRBV29-1 and TRBJ2-7, with TRBD1 identical over 8 bases. The CDR3 totals 15 residues. Germline V CDR1 and CDR2: SQVTM, ANQGSEA. The trim removed 3 bases at V and 1 base at J, leaving 8 bases unmatched. The chain's CDR3 is CSVDRGGQGSYEQYF. Here the CDR3 DNA reads TGCAGCGTTGACCGCGGCGGACAGGGTTCCTACGAGCAGTACTTC.

This chain links TRBV2 with TRBJ1-2, with D perhaps matching TRBD1 (5 bases). Germline V CDR1 and CDR2: SNHLY, FYNNEI. V shed 6 bases and J shed 7 bases, with 15 bases lying between them. CDR3 size: 13 residues. CDR3 coding DNA: TGTGCCAGCAGCGGGACGCTCGGGGGTGGCTACACCTTC. Its translation: CASSGTLGGGYTF.

A single count supports this clone. V usage is TRBV19 and J usage is TRBJ1-2; D unresolved. The germline CDR1 and CDR2 sequences are LNHDA and SQIVND (reference sequence). With 2 bases removed from V and 7 bases from J, the gap between germline ends came to 17 bases. The CDR3 totals 15 residues. The CDR3 coding sequence is TGTGCCAGTAGTATATCGGGGTTGAAAGGTGCTGGCTACACCTTC. It codes for CASSISGLKGAGYTF.

This clone appeared once. The V call is TRBV4-1, the J call TRBJ2-1, with 7 bases lining up with TRBD1. Germline CDR1 reads MGHRA; CDR2 reads YSYEKL. V shed 3 bases, J shed 6 bases, and the junction held 8 bases outside the gene matches. CDR3 size: 15 residues. The CDR3: CASSQLTGTANEQFF. CDR3 DNA sequence: TGCGCCAGCAGCCAGCTAACCGGGACAGCCAATGAGCAGTTCTTC.

The CDR3 is CASRPLAGGPNEQFF. CDR3 sequence (DNA): TGTGCCAGCAGACCACTAGCGGGGGGGCCAAATGAGCAGTTCTTC. The chain combines TRBV7-2 with TRBJ2-1; 13 positions match TRBD2. V lost 6 bases to trimming and J lost 7 bases; unmatched junction nucleotides: 6. The V gene's germline CDR1 is SGHTA and CDR2 FQGNSA. This CDR3 has 15 amino acids.

The chain's CDR3 is CASSPPKGEQYF. In nucleotides, the CDR3 is TGTGCCAGCAGTCCCCCCAAAGGGGAGCAGTACTTC. V and J are TRBV28 and TRBJ2-7; D not certain. Germline V gene data show CDR1 as MDHEN and CDR2 as SYDVKM. V dropped 5 bases and J dropped 7 bases, with 12 bases sitting between them. The length of the CDR3 is 12 residues. Drawing the rest from reference TRBV28 and TRBJ2-7, the complete variable domain is DVKVTQSSRYLVKRTGEKVFLECVQDMDHENMFWYRQDPGLGLRLIYFSYDVKMKEKGDIPEGYSVSREKKERFSLILESASTNQTSMYLCASSPPKGEQYFGPGTRLTVT.